Listed below are T cell receptor beta chains from one sample, sequenced in a study of blood T cell repertoires in COVID-19. Generated by immunoSEQ multiplex PCR, the TCRdb table keeps only in-frame clones and is missing some. This sample has fewer than 250,000 clones, with about 82% found just once. Sequencing used peripheral blood. These receptor sequences come from a woman aged 55-75 years with active or convalescent COVID-19. Both conserved end residues are part of each CDR3. Fields, in order: D gene, clone size, J gene, V gene, CDR3 protein, CDR3 DNA. The D gene is left open where the match is weak. Size values are once, few and many counts, or a class for expanded clones, and some rows have none.

d_gene: TRBD1; abundance: -; j_gene: TRBJ2-2; v_gene: TRBV27; CDR3aa: CASSRQGAANTGELFF; CDR3nt: TGTGCCAGCAGTCGACAGGGGGCCGCGAACACCGGGGAGCTGTTTTTT
d_gene: -; abundance: -; j_gene: TRBJ2-7; v_gene: TRBV5-5; CDR3aa: CASSEGSFNYEQYF; CDR3nt: TGTGCCAGCAGCGAGGGCAGTTTTAACTACGAGCAGTACTTC
d_gene: -; abundance: -; j_gene: TRBJ2-2; v_gene: TRBV19; CDR3aa: CASIWGTGDTGELFF; CDR3nt: TGTGCCAGTATTTGGGGGACGGGGGACACCGGGGAGCTGTTTTTT
d_gene: TRBD2; abundance: few; j_gene: TRBJ2-7; v_gene: TRBV19; CDR3aa: CASSIFGGTSGSSYEQYF; CDR3nt: TGTGCCAGTAGTATATTCGGGGGGACTAGCGGGAGCTCCTACGAGCAGTACTTC
d_gene: TRBD1; abundance: -; j_gene: TRBJ1-5; v_gene: TRBV28; CDR3aa: CASRRDRGIIAQHF; CDR3nt: TGTGCCAGCAGGAGGGACAGGGGGATAATAGCCCAGCATTTT
d_gene: -; abundance: -; j_gene: TRBJ1-5; v_gene: TRBV18; CDR3aa: CASSSQGHRNQPQHF; CDR3nt: TGTGCCAGCTCATCTCAGGGTCACAGGAATCAGCCCCAGCATTTT
d_gene: -; abundance: -; j_gene: TRBJ1-3; v_gene: TRBV10-3; CDR3aa: CAISEGQGSPRDTIYF; CDR3nt: TGTGCCATCAGTGAAGGGCAGGGGAGCCCTCGGGACACCATATATTTT
d_gene: -; abundance: -; j_gene: TRBJ2-6; v_gene: TRBV5-1; CDR3aa: CASSFDRYSGANVLTF; CDR3nt: TGCGCCAGCAGCTTCGACAGATACTCTGGGGCCAACGTCCTGACTTTC
d_gene: TRBD1; abundance: once; j_gene: TRBJ2-5; v_gene: TRBV6-5; CDR3aa: CASTVTGGETQYF; CDR3nt: TGTGCCAGCACCGTGACAGGGGGGGAGACCCAGTACTTC
d_gene: -; abundance: -; j_gene: TRBJ1-1; v_gene: TRBV6-2/TRBV6-3; CDR3aa: CASSYGRDKDTEAFF; CDR3nt: TGTGCCAGCAGTTACGGGAGGGATAAGGACACTGAAGCTTTCTTT
d_gene: -; abundance: few; j_gene: TRBJ1-2; v_gene: TRBV28; CDR3aa: CASSLSNYGYTF; CDR3nt: TGTGCCAGCAGTTTAAGCAACTATGGCTACACCTTC
d_gene: -; abundance: -; j_gene: TRBJ2-5; v_gene: TRBV6-6; CDR3aa: CASSYSFGLETQYF; CDR3nt: TGTGCCAGCAGTTACTCGTTCGGGTTGGAGACCCAGTACTTC
d_gene: TRBD1; abundance: few; j_gene: TRBJ2-6; v_gene: TRBV3-1/TRBV3-2; CDR3aa: CASSQEFDRGTGANVLTF; CDR3nt: TGTGCCAGCAGCCAAGAGTTCGACAGGGGAACGGGGGCCAACGTCCTGACTTTC
d_gene: -; abundance: few; j_gene: TRBJ1-6; v_gene: TRBV6-5; CDR3aa: CASSYGGSVSPLHF; CDR3nt: TGTGCCAGCAGTTACGGGGGGTCGGTATCACCCCTCCACTTT
d_gene: -; abundance: -; j_gene: TRBJ1-2; v_gene: TRBV29-1; CDR3aa: CSVEDLGLSYGYTF; CDR3nt: TGCAGCGTTGAAGATCTGGGACTCTCCTATGGCTACACCTTC
d_gene: TRBD2; abundance: -; j_gene: TRBJ2-7; v_gene: TRBV5-1; CDR3aa: CASSALTSGRADEQYF; CDR3nt: TGCGCCAGCAGCGCACTAACTAGCGGGAGGGCCGACGAGCAGTACTTC
d_gene: TRBD2; abundance: -; j_gene: TRBJ2-1; v_gene: TRBV2; CDR3aa: CASSGQTSGSYNEQFF; CDR3nt: TGTGCCAGCAGTGGGCAGACTAGCGGATCCTACAATGAGCAGTTCTTC
d_gene: TRBD2; abundance: -; j_gene: TRBJ2-2; v_gene: TRBV5-5; CDR3aa: CASRGGLPLVTGELFF; CDR3nt: TGTGCCAGCAGGGGGGGACTACCCTTGGTCACCGGGGAGCTGTTTTTT
d_gene: -; abundance: -; j_gene: TRBJ1-5; v_gene: TRBV3-1/TRBV3-2; CDR3aa: CASRQQGRGNQPQHF; CDR3nt: TGTGCCAGCAGGCAACAGGGTCGGGGCAATCAGCCCCAGCATTTT
d_gene: TRBD1; abundance: -; j_gene: TRBJ1-5; v_gene: TRBV2; CDR3aa: CASSTDRGNQPQHF; CDR3nt: TGTGCCAGCAGCACAGACAGGGGGAATCAGCCCCAGCATTTT
d_gene: -; abundance: -; j_gene: TRBJ1-2; v_gene: TRBV29-1; CDR3aa: CSVEDRGGYTF; CDR3nt: TGCAGCGTTGAAGATCGGGGTGGCTACACCTTC
d_gene: TRBD1; abundance: -; j_gene: TRBJ1-4; v_gene: TRBV28; CDR3aa: CASSPQGTNEKLFF; CDR3nt: TGTGCCAGCAGTCCACAGGGGACTAATGAAAAACTGTTTTTT
d_gene: -; abundance: -; j_gene: TRBJ1-1; v_gene: TRBV9; CDR3aa: CASSVAWGPVNTEAFF; CDR3nt: TGTGCCAGCAGCGTAGCTTGGGGGCCGGTGAACACTGAAGCTTTCTTT
d_gene: -; abundance: -; j_gene: TRBJ1-3; v_gene: TRBV18; CDR3aa: CASSPESSGNTIYF; CDR3nt: TGTGCCAGCTCACCGGAGAGCTCTGGAAACACCATATATTTT
d_gene: -; abundance: -; j_gene: TRBJ2-3; v_gene: TRBV5-4; CDR3aa: CASSLGVGADTQYF; CDR3nt: TGTGCCAGCAGCCTCGGGGTGGGCGCAGATACGCAGTATTTT
d_gene: -; abundance: -; j_gene: TRBJ1-5; v_gene: TRBV6-2/TRBV6-3; CDR3aa: CASSFGQHSNQPQHF; CDR3nt: TGTGCCAGCAGCTTCGGACAGCATAGCAATCAGCCCCAGCATTTT
d_gene: TRBD1; abundance: -; j_gene: TRBJ2-4; v_gene: TRBV27; CDR3aa: CASTPLFRDRENIQYF; CDR3nt: TGTGCCAGCACCCCATTATTTCGGGACAGAGAAAACATTCAGTACTTC
d_gene: -; abundance: -; j_gene: TRBJ2-7; v_gene: TRBV5-6; CDR3aa: CASSLFLWAEGEQYF; CDR3nt: TGTGCCAGCAGCTTGTTTTTGTGGGCAGAAGGCGAGCAGTACTTC
d_gene: TRBD1; abundance: -; j_gene: TRBJ1-3; v_gene: TRBV7-2; CDR3aa: CASSSFETGAGNTIYF; CDR3nt: TGTGCCAGCAGCTCCTTCGAGACAGGGGCTGGAAACACCATATATTTT
d_gene: TRBD2; abundance: -; j_gene: TRBJ2-3; v_gene: TRBV9; CDR3aa: CASSVISGTSAADTQYF; CDR3nt: TGTGCCAGCAGCGTTATCTCCGGGACTAGCGCGGCAGATACGCAGTATTTT
d_gene: TRBD2; abundance: -; j_gene: TRBJ2-2; v_gene: TRBV11-2; CDR3aa: CASSLEASGGLIANTGELFF; CDR3nt: TGTGCCAGCAGCTTAGAAGCTAGCGGGGGTTTGATCGCGAACACCGGGGAGCTGTTTTTT
d_gene: TRBD1; abundance: -; j_gene: TRBJ1-5; v_gene: TRBV28; CDR3aa: CASSPGTGSFLGNQPQHF; CDR3nt: TGTGCCAGCAGCCCCGGGACAGGATCCTTCTTAGGCAATCAGCCCCAGCATTTT